Listed below are T cell receptor beta chains from one sample, sequenced in a study of CD8+ T cells in alopecia areata. TCRdb keeps only in-frame clones here, not all; method: immunoSEQ multiplex PCR. This table holds some 150,000 clones, around 87% found once. The sequences come from CD8+ T cells sorted from blood, collected at week 4, from a patient treated with tofacitinib. These receptors all come from a human donor with alopecia areata. Both conserved end residues are part of each CDR3. A D gene is named only where the DNA matches it firmly. For some rows the clone size is stated as once, few or many, or as a class when expanded; others skip it.

j_call: TRBJ2-1
clone_size: once
d_call: TRBD2
v_call: TRBV19
cdr3_nt: TGTGCCAGTAGTTCCCGGACTAGCGGGAGTGCCTACAATGAGCAGTTCTTC
cdr3_aa: CASSSRTSGSAYNEQFF

j_call: TRBJ1-5
clone_size: .
d_call: .
v_call: TRBV9
cdr3_nt: TGTGCCAGCAGCGTAGGCCAAGGTCCCGATAGCAATCAGCCCCAGCATTTT
cdr3_aa: CASSVGQGPDSNQPQHF

j_call: TRBJ2-1
clone_size: .
d_call: .
v_call: TRBV14
cdr3_nt: TGTGCCAGCAGCCACATCTACAATGAGCAGTTCTTC
cdr3_aa: CASSHIYNEQFF

j_call: TRBJ2-1
clone_size: .
d_call: .
v_call: TRBV5-4
cdr3_nt: TGTGCCAGCAGCTTGGCGGCTGGAGAGGATGAGCAGTTCTTC
cdr3_aa: CASSLAAGEDEQFF

j_call: TRBJ2-7
clone_size: .
d_call: .
v_call: TRBV2
cdr3_nt: TGTGCCAGCAGTGCCGGACCTCTCTACGAGCAGTACTTC
cdr3_aa: CASSAGPLYEQYF

j_call: TRBJ2-7
clone_size: .
d_call: .
v_call: TRBV5-1
cdr3_nt: TGCGCCAGCAGCCAAACGGCCAGTTACGAGCAGTACTTC
cdr3_aa: CASSQTASYEQYF

j_call: TRBJ2-5
clone_size: few
d_call: .
v_call: TRBV7-9
cdr3_nt: TGTGCCAGCAGCTTCCAAGAGACCCAGTACTTC
cdr3_aa: CASSFQETQYF

j_call: TRBJ2-1
clone_size: .
d_call: .
v_call: TRBV6-6
cdr3_nt: TGTGCCAGCAGTTACCCCAGTGAGCAGTTCTTC
cdr3_aa: CASSYPSEQFF

j_call: TRBJ2-1
clone_size: .
d_call: TRBD2
v_call: TRBV29-1
cdr3_nt: TGCAGCACTCTCTTGAGCGGGAGGCCCCGAGGTGAGCAGTTCTTC
cdr3_aa: CSTLLSGRPRGEQFF

j_call: TRBJ2-3
clone_size: .
d_call: .
v_call: TRBV29-1
cdr3_nt: TGCAGCGCCTTGTCCAGGTCCAGCACAGATACGCAGTATTTT
cdr3_aa: CSALSRSSTDTQYF

j_call: TRBJ1-5
clone_size: .
d_call: .
v_call: TRBV27
cdr3_nt: TGTGCCAGCAGAAAGGAGGGCAACAATCAGCCCCAGCATTTT
cdr3_aa: CASRKEGNNQPQHF

j_call: TRBJ2-1
clone_size: .
d_call: .
v_call: TRBV27
cdr3_nt: TGTGCCAGCAGTCCACGGACACCAGTGAGCTCCTACAATGAGCAGTTCTTC
cdr3_aa: CASSPRTPVSSYNEQFF

j_call: TRBJ1-2
clone_size: .
d_call: .
v_call: TRBV6-5
cdr3_nt: TGTGCCAGCAGTTACTCCGACACCTATGGCTACACCTTC
cdr3_aa: CASSYSDTYGYTF

j_call: TRBJ2-7
clone_size: .
d_call: .
v_call: TRBV7-9
cdr3_nt: TGTGCCAGCAGCTTAGCCGGGGATGAAGAGCAGTACTTC
cdr3_aa: CASSLAGDEEQYF

j_call: TRBJ1-1
clone_size: .
d_call: .
v_call: TRBV6-5
cdr3_nt: TGTGCCAGCAAATCTTACACGAATTTCCCTGAAGCTTTCTTT
cdr3_aa: CASKSYTNFPEAFF

j_call: TRBJ1-5
clone_size: .
d_call: TRBD1
v_call: TRBV27
cdr3_nt: TGTGCCAATAGGGACAGTCCTGCCAATCAGCCCCAGCATTTT
cdr3_aa: CANRDSPANQPQHF

j_call: TRBJ2-7
clone_size: few
d_call: .
v_call: TRBV10-3
cdr3_nt: TGTGCCATCAGTGGGGAGGATACCTACGAGCAGTACTTC
cdr3_aa: CAISGEDTYEQYF

j_call: TRBJ2-7
clone_size: .
d_call: .
v_call: TRBV29-1
cdr3_nt: TGCAGCGTTGAATCGGACTATCGATACGAGCAGTACTTC
cdr3_aa: CSVESDYRYEQYF

j_call: TRBJ2-1
clone_size: once
d_call: .
v_call: TRBV30
cdr3_nt: TGTGCCTGGAGTGCCGGGACATCGAACTACAATGAGCAGTTCTTC
cdr3_aa: CAWSAGTSNYNEQFF

j_call: TRBJ2-2
clone_size: .
d_call: .
v_call: TRBV29-1
cdr3_nt: TGCAGCGTTGAGGGGGATACCACCGGGGAGCTGTTTTTT
cdr3_aa: CSVEGDTTGELFF

j_call: TRBJ2-4
clone_size: .
d_call: .
v_call: TRBV12-5
cdr3_nt: TGTGCTAGTGGTGGCCTGGAGGACATTCAGTACTTC
cdr3_aa: CASGGLEDIQYF

j_call: TRBJ1-4
clone_size: .
d_call: TRBD1
v_call: TRBV7-9
cdr3_nt: TGTGCCAGCAGCCGATCGGACAGGCGTGAAAAACTGTTTTTT
cdr3_aa: CASSRSDRREKLFF

j_call: TRBJ2-7
clone_size: .
d_call: .
v_call: TRBV11-2
cdr3_nt: TGTGCCAGCAGCCTTGACAGGACCTACGAGCAGTACTTC
cdr3_aa: CASSLDRTYEQYF

j_call: TRBJ2-7
clone_size: .
d_call: .
v_call: TRBV13
cdr3_nt: TGTGCCAGCAGCTGGGACTCTTCCGGCGAGCAGTACTTC
cdr3_aa: CASSWDSSGEQYF

j_call: TRBJ2-1
clone_size: once
d_call: TRBD2
v_call: TRBV10-2
cdr3_nt: TGCGCCAGCAGTGCGCGAACTAGCGGACCAAACAATGAGCAGTTCTTC
cdr3_aa: CASSARTSGPNNEQFF

j_call: TRBJ1-2
clone_size: .
d_call: TRBD1
v_call: TRBV2
cdr3_nt: TGTGCCAGCAGGGACAATATGACAGGGGGCGCCCTGCCTGGCTACACCTTC
cdr3_aa: CASRDNMTGGALPGYTF

j_call: TRBJ1-1
clone_size: few
d_call: .
v_call: TRBV29-1
cdr3_nt: TGCAGCGTTTATGGGGCTTTCTTT
cdr3_aa: CSVYGAFF

j_call: TRBJ1-5
clone_size: .
d_call: .
v_call: TRBV4-1
cdr3_nt: TGCGCCAGCAGCCAAGAGTACCAGCTAAGGGATCAGCCCCAGCATTTT
cdr3_aa: CASSQEYQLRDQPQHF

j_call: TRBJ2-5
clone_size: .
d_call: .
v_call: TRBV7-9
cdr3_nt: TGTGCCAGCAGCTACGCAGGGATCGGCGAGACCCAGTACTTC
cdr3_aa: CASSYAGIGETQYF

j_call: TRBJ2-2
clone_size: .
d_call: TRBD2
v_call: TRBV29-1
cdr3_nt: TGCAGCGTTGAAGGCGCGGGAGGCTCCGGGGAGCTGTTTTTT
cdr3_aa: CSVEGAGGSGELFF

j_call: TRBJ1-1
clone_size: .
d_call: .
v_call: TRBV2
cdr3_nt: TGTGCCAGCAGTGACGGACTCCCAGGGACTGAAGCTTTCTTT
cdr3_aa: CASSDGLPGTEAFF

j_call: TRBJ2-7
clone_size: .
d_call: .
v_call: TRBV9
cdr3_nt: TGTGCCAGCAGCGAGGGGGGACTCGACGAGCAGTACTTC
cdr3_aa: CASSEGGLDEQYF

j_call: TRBJ2-4
clone_size: .
d_call: .
v_call: TRBV29-1
cdr3_nt: TGCAGCGTTGAACTAGCTGAGTACATTCAGTACTTC
cdr3_aa: CSVELAEYIQYF

j_call: TRBJ2-3
clone_size: .
d_call: .
v_call: TRBV7-8
cdr3_nt: TGTGCCAGCAGCCAACTAGGTCAGACTAGCACAGATACGCAGTATTTT
cdr3_aa: CASSQLGQTSTDTQYF

j_call: TRBJ1-2
clone_size: .
d_call: .
v_call: TRBV29-1
cdr3_nt: TGCAGCGCCGGTCCCGGGACAAGTGGAGACTATGGCTACACCTTC
cdr3_aa: CSAGPGTSGDYGYTF

j_call: TRBJ2-7
clone_size: .
d_call: .
v_call: TRBV7-2
cdr3_nt: TGTGCCAGCAGCTTAGCAGGGAGAGACGAGCAGTACTTC
cdr3_aa: CASSLAGRDEQYF

j_call: TRBJ1-1
clone_size: .
d_call: TRBD1
v_call: TRBV6-5
cdr3_nt: TGTGCCAGCAGTTACGGTACAGGGGCTGAAGCTTTCTTT
cdr3_aa: CASSYGTGAEAFF

j_call: TRBJ2-3
clone_size: .
d_call: .
v_call: TRBV19
cdr3_nt: TGTGCCAGTAGTAACCTACCGTGGACTGGCACAGATACGCAGTATTTT
cdr3_aa: CASSNLPWTGTDTQYF

j_call: TRBJ2-7
clone_size: .
d_call: TRBD2
v_call: TRBV5-4
cdr3_nt: TGTGCCAGCAGCTTCACTAGCGGGGGGGGCCGAAGCTCCTACGAGCAGTACTTC
cdr3_aa: CASSFTSGGGRSSYEQYF

j_call: TRBJ2-3
clone_size: once
d_call: .
v_call: TRBV27
cdr3_nt: TGTGCCAGCAGTTTGGTACCCCCAGATACGCAGTATTTT
cdr3_aa: CASSLVPPDTQYF

j_call: TRBJ1-4
clone_size: .
d_call: TRBD1
v_call: TRBV9
cdr3_nt: TGTGCCAGCAGCGACGGACAGGAGCTTAATGAAAAACTGTTTTTT
cdr3_aa: CASSDGQELNEKLFF

j_call: TRBJ1-2
clone_size: .
d_call: .
v_call: TRBV5-1
cdr3_nt: TGCGCCAGCAGCTTCCGGGACGGCGCGGAGTATGGCTACACCTTC
cdr3_aa: CASSFRDGAEYGYTF

j_call: TRBJ1-1
clone_size: .
d_call: TRBD1
v_call: TRBV23-1
cdr3_nt: TGCGCCAGCAGTCGACATATAGACCGGGACAGTGAAATGAACACTGAAGCTTTCTTT
cdr3_aa: CASSRHIDRDSEMNTEAFF

j_call: TRBJ2-2
clone_size: .
d_call: .
v_call: TRBV2
cdr3_nt: TGTGCCAGCAGTTACCGGACGGAATCGAACACCGGGGAGCTGTTTTTT
cdr3_aa: CASSYRTESNTGELFF

j_call: TRBJ2-4
clone_size: .
d_call: .
v_call: TRBV29-1
cdr3_nt: TGCAGCGTTGACCTGGCTGGGTCCAACATTCAGTACTTC
cdr3_aa: CSVDLAGSNIQYF

j_call: TRBJ2-2
clone_size: .
d_call: .
v_call: TRBV27
cdr3_nt: TGTGCCAGCAGTTTATTTGGGCCTGGAGGGGAGCTGTTTTTT
cdr3_aa: CASSLFGPGGELFF

j_call: TRBJ2-5
clone_size: .
d_call: TRBD2
v_call: TRBV5-4
cdr3_nt: TGTGCCAGCAGCGGGAGCGGGGGTGTGGAAGAGACCCAGTACTTC
cdr3_aa: CASSGSGGVEETQYF

j_call: TRBJ2-7
clone_size: .
d_call: TRBD2
v_call: TRBV19
cdr3_nt: TGTGCCAGTAGTCCCGAGGGACTAATGAAAATCTACGAGCAGTACTTC
cdr3_aa: CASSPEGLMKIYEQYF

j_call: TRBJ2-7
clone_size: .
d_call: .
v_call: TRBV29-1
cdr3_nt: TGCAGCGTTGATTTGGGCAGGATGTACGAGCAGTACTTC
cdr3_aa: CSVDLGRMYEQYF

j_call: TRBJ2-7
clone_size: .
d_call: TRBD2
v_call: TRBV6-1
cdr3_nt: TGTGCCAGCAGTGAACCATCTAGCGGGAGTTCCTACGAGCAGTACTTC
cdr3_aa: CASSEPSSGSSYEQYF

j_call: TRBJ2-1
clone_size: .
d_call: .
v_call: TRBV6-4
cdr3_nt: TGTGCCAGCAGTGACTCGCGGGGTCCCTACAATGAGCAGTTCTTC
cdr3_aa: CASSDSRGPYNEQFF